A selection of T cell receptor beta chains follows, all from one sample in a study of blood T cells in healthy people across ages. TCRdb analysed the 5' RACE reads with MiXCR anew, one entry per CDR3 protein. In the table there are 1 million or so distinct CDR3 sequences, over 35% of which are singletons. The sample was blood. Source of these receptors: a woman aged 55-70 years in good health. Each CDR3 is given with its conserved first and last residue. A D gene is named only where the DNA matches it firmly. Clone size appears in some rows only: once, few, many, or a class for an expanded clone.

V,J,size,D,CDR3,DNA
TRBV9,TRBJ2-5,.,.,CASSPMRHGAGAPQETQYF,TGTGCCAGCAGCCCCATGCGCCACGGGGCTGGGGCACCACAAGAGACCCAGTACTTC
TRBV29-1,TRBJ1-2,.,.,CRVLDSSYGYTF,TGCAGAGTTTTAGACAGCAGCTATGGCTACACCTTC
TRBV12-3/TRBV12-4,TRBJ2-1,few,TRBD2,CASSSTLAGREQFF,TGTGCCAGCAGCTCCACACTAGCGGGAAGGGAGCAGTTCTTC
TRBV9,TRBJ1-4,.,.,CASSTTGGAKEKLFF,TGTGCCAGCAGCACGACTGGGGGGGCGAAGGAAAAACTGTTTTTT
TRBV20-1,TRBJ2-1,.,TRBD2,CSVTASGRPEQFF,TGCAGTGTCACGGCTAGCGGGAGGCCTGAGCAGTTCTTC
TRBV20-1,TRBJ2-7,.,TRBD2,CSAVEREGQYNEQYF,TGCAGTGCGGTAGAGCGGGAGGGCCAATACAATGAGCAGTACTTC
TRBV9,TRBJ2-5,few,.,CASSVGPSGETQYF,TGTGCCAGCAGCGTGGGGCCGTCGGGAGAGACCCAGTACTTC
TRBV5-1,TRBJ2-7,many,.,CASSLRTSYEQYF,TGTGCCAGCAGTTTAAGAACTTCCTACGAGCAGTACTTC
TRBV2,TRBJ1-6,few,TRBD1,CASRKPTGVNSPLHF,TGTGCCAGCAGGAAACCGACAGGGGTCAATTCACCCCTCCACTTT
TRBV7-9,TRBJ2-3,.,.,CASSPKEGSTDTQYF,TGTGCCAGCAGCCCCAAGGAGGGGAGCACAGATACGCAGTATTTT
TRBV20-1,TRBJ2-7,.,.,CSAPLTNSYEQYF,TGCAGTGCCCCACTGACTAACTCCTACGAGCAGTACTTC
TRBV20-1,TRBJ2-1,.,.,CSASWVESLDYNEQFF,TGCAGTGCTAGTTGGGTGGAATCCCTTGACTACAATGAGCAGTTCTTC
TRBV20-1,TRBJ2-4,.,.,CSAPRGLAKNIQYF,TGCAGTGCTCCCAGAGGTTTAGCCAAAAACATTCAGTACTTC
TRBV6-1,TRBJ2-7,.,.,CASGGRDIYEQYF,TGTGCCAGCGGAGGGCGGGATATTTACGAGCAGTACTTC
TRBV29-1,TRBJ2-7,many,.,CSVIFWGNYEQYF,TGCAGCGTAATATTCTGGGGAAACTACGAGCAGTACTTC
TRBV27,TRBJ2-1,.,TRBD2,CASSPGLAVPGSYNEQFF,TGTGCAAGCAGTCCGGGACTAGCGGTCCCCGGCTCCTACAATGAGCAGTTCTTC
TRBV7-2,TRBJ2-4,few,.,CASSLFGARKNIQYF,TGTGCCAGCAGCCTCTTCGGGGCACGGAAAAACATTCAGTACTTC
TRBV6-5,TRBJ2-7,few,.,CASSPPGPRYEQYF,TGTGCCAGCAGCCCACCGGGACCCCGCTACGAGCAGTACTTC
TRBV29-1,TRBJ2-7,.,TRBD2,CSVVAGGRYEQYF,TGCAGCGTGGTAGCGGGAGGACGGTACGAGCAGTACTTC
TRBV15,TRBJ2-1,few,.,CATSGSAYNEQFF,TGTGCCACCAGCGGGAGCGCCTACAATGAGCAGTTCTTC
TRBV12-3/TRBV12-4,TRBJ2-2,few,.,CASIQIAGELFF,TGTGCCAGCATCCAAATCGCCGGGGAGCTGTTTTTT
TRBV24-1,TRBJ2-7,few,.,CATSWIPAYEQYF,TGTGCCACCTCGTGGATTCCCGCCTACGAGCAGTACTTC
TRBV6-5,TRBJ1-2,.,TRBD1,CASSLTGGHPNYGYTF,TGTGCCAGCAGTTTAACAGGGGGCCACCCCAACTATGGCTACACCTTC
TRBV25-1,TRBJ1-1,few,.,CASTWYKNTEAFF,TGTGCCAGCACTTGGTATAAGAACACTGAAGCTTTCTTT
TRBV7-9,TRBJ2-7,few,.,CASSVKGVGEQYF,TGTGCCAGCAGCGTAAAGGGGGTGGGAGAGCAGTACTTC
TRBV11-2,TRBJ1-2,few,TRBD1,CASSFRQGRGANYGYTF,TGTGCCAGCAGCTTTCGACAGGGAAGGGGAGCTAACTATGGCTACACCTTC
TRBV4-1,TRBJ1-4,.,TRBD1,CASRGRQGLDEKLFF,TGCGCCAGCAGGGGAAGACAGGGGTTGGATGAAAAACTGTTTTTT
TRBV28,TRBJ1-5,.,.,CASSSAHHIDQPQHF,TGTGCCAGCAGTTCCGCGCACCACATAGATCAGCCCCAGCATTTT
TRBV2,TRBJ2-5,few,TRBD1,CASRGQGWGETQYF,TGTGCCAGCAGGGGACAGGGTTGGGGAGAGACCCAGTACTTC
TRBV12-3/TRBV12-4,TRBJ2-7,.,.,CASSPTSGEQYF,TGTGCCAGCAGCCCAACTAGTGGCGAGCAGTACTTC
TRBV9,TRBJ2-7,.,TRBD2,CASSPSRGAGENEQYF,TGTGCCAGCAGCCCCTCGCGCGGGGCGGGAGAAAACGAGCAGTACTTC
TRBV7-2,TRBJ2-3,.,TRBD2,CASSLGAGGPFTDTQYF,TGTGCCAGCAGCTTAGGAGCGGGGGGGCCATTCACAGATACGCAGTATTTT
TRBV21-1,TRBJ2-5,few,.,CASMKEWGTPYQETQYF,TGTGCCAGCATGAAGGAGTGGGGAACTCCCTACCAAGAGACCCAGTACTTC
TRBV19,TRBJ2-7,.,.,CASRATTGTDYYEQYF,TGTGCCAGCCGCGCGACTACCGGGACCGATTATTACGAGCAGTACTTC
TRBV18,TRBJ2-4,few,.,CARQTRGPFGNIQYF,TGTGCCAGACAAACTCGGGGCCCCTTCGGAAACATTCAGTACTTC
TRBV9,TRBJ2-1,.,TRBD2,CAIPSIPSGKRYPSYNEQFF,TGTGCCATCCCCAGCATCCCTAGCGGGAAACGTTACCCGTCCTACAATGAGCAGTTCTTC
TRBV5-1,TRBJ1-2,.,TRBD1,CASSTGQGANYGYTF,TGCGCCAGCAGCACCGGACAGGGGGCTAACTATGGCTACACCTTC
TRBV28,TRBJ1-5,few,TRBD1,CASRWTGGNQPQHF,TGTGCCAGCAGGTGGACAGGAGGCAATCAGCCCCAGCATTTT
TRBV4-2,TRBJ2-3,once,TRBD2,CASSPQTSGSDTQYF,TGTGCCAGCAGCCCACAGACTAGCGGGAGTGATACGCAGTATTTT
TRBV6-5,TRBJ2-1,.,TRBD2,CTSSYPTSGSFSYNEQFF,TGTACCAGCAGTTACCCGACTAGCGGGAGTTTCTCCTACAATGAGCAGTTCTTC
TRBV12-3/TRBV12-4,TRBJ1-5,few,.,CASSFGQTYSNQPQHF,TGTGCCAGCAGCTTCGGACAGACCTATAGCAATCAGCCCCAGCATTTT
TRBV12-3/TRBV12-4,TRBJ1-5,.,.,CASSLQRKGNQPQHF,TGTGCCAGCAGCCTCCAGCGTAAGGGCAATCAGCCCCAGCATTTT
TRBV20-1,TRBJ1-1,.,.,CSARAVDKNEAFF,TGCAGTGCTAGAGCAGTGGACAAAAATGAAGCTTTCTTT